This T cell receptor beta chain comes out of a study of cytomegalovirus exposure and HLA in healthy donors (TCRdb year 2017). Context from the whole study: In an earlier analysis of 450 to 750 of the donors, approximately 300 Gb of sequence data and 90 million to 120 million unique TCR beta sequences from 150 million to 200 million T cells were reported. Among almost 400 genotyped donors of the cohort, an average of roughly 240,000 unique TCR beta nucleotide sequences were sequenced per donor, around a sixth of them non-productive. Among the roughly 400 genotyped donors, around 81% belonged to the genetic ancestry cluster associated with self-reported Caucasian donors. The later analysis used no new phenotypic data to find candidate immune exposures, relying instead on TCR beta sequences and their occurrence across donors. An early release covering some 640 HLA-typed donors comprised around 300 gigabases of sequencing data and 85 million to 100 million unique TCR sequences. Along with the approximately 670-subject first cohort, a separate validation cohort of 120 different subjects was used. Donor age, sex, ethnicity and CMV serostatus were compiled alongside the repertoire data. In a later genetic analysis, genome-wide SNP genotypes for about three fifths of the 666 donors were used, and that subset was treated as a discovery cohort. The T cell repertoires of 666 subjects were profiled by immunosequencing and related to cytomegalovirus serostatus. The study combined high-throughput TCR immunosequencing, statistical association of individual TCRs with disease status, and machine learning to predict cytomegalovirus infection status. The number of donors typed differed by locus, with 629-630 for A, B, C, DRB1 and DQB1, 522 for DQA1, 606 for DPA1, and around 430 for DPB1. Class I and class II HLA loci were covered by the typing at four-digit resolution. In a later analysis, previously published TCR beta repertoires from 550 to 750 donors were re-analyzed and high-resolution HLA genotyping was added so that TCR occurrence patterns could be studied. The aim of the study was to test whether cataloging public T cell receptors could identify signatures of past pathogen exposure. An earlier analysis of fewer than 700 of the donors applied high-throughput TCR beta sequencing to assess whether each TCR beta V gene segment acted as functional or pseudogenic. Four to six DR-DQ haplotypes were handled as single units for association and clustering because linkage in the cohort was strong. All discovery cohort repertoires had been generated on a single sequencing platform. Study-level results and caveats: According to a later analysis, TCR association rates differed among HLA loci, with DRB1 alleles showing the most associated TCRs and HLA-C alleles showing the fewest. Some IMGT-functional V segments, including TRBV6-2 and TRBV6-3, could not be distinguished by the 87-base-pair reads and were therefore excluded. A few of the identified cytomegalovirus-associated TCR beta chains were confirmed in vitro to be specific for cytomegalovirus antigens. When HLA alleles, especially DR and DQ, strongly co-occurred, TCR associations were difficult to assign to individual alleles. The authors suggested that the approach could potentially be generalized to other disease states and immunological phenotypes. Because HLA typing was unavailable for some donors at each locus, only the typed subset was used in association tests. Correlated functional status among segregating V segments might reflect linkage disequilibrium, but an unknown experimental factor could not be ruled out. At a false discovery rate of 0.05, a later analysis linked about 16,000 TCR beta sequences to specific HLA alleles. According to a later genetic analysis, donors in an Asian-associated ancestry cluster had fewer N-insertions in productive TCRs than the roughly 670-donor mean. In both the original and validation cohorts, the classifier was reported to diagnose cytomegalovirus status with high specificity and sensitivity. A cluster of highly shared sequence variants was judged likely to be a technical artifact of the sequencing pipeline. An association between a missense DCLRE1C variant and V-gene and J-gene trimming of TCR beta chains was found in a later genetic analysis and replicated in an independent cohort. In a later analysis, several top co-occurrence clusters were reported to appear linked to parvovirus B19, influenza, CMV and Epstein-Barr virus. Across donors, most TCR sequences were observed very rarely, whereas some public TCRs were present in many individuals. Broadly in line with IMGT annotations, most TCR beta V segments showed up in productive rearrangements about 87% or about 30% of the time in an earlier analysis of some 590 of the donors. In a later analysis, HLA-associated TCR beta chains were found to be more clonally expanded and to have lower generation probabilities than equally common non-associated chains. Sequencing depth was assumed to be roughly uniform across donors in the presence/absence analyses, though that assumption may not hold. Only TCR beta chains were sequenced in this cohort, and the absence of alpha or paired-chain data limited detectable features. The study listed 164 TCR beta chains as associated with cytomegalovirus. A further reported finding was that TCR beta sequences accurately predicted the HLA-A and HLA-B alleles for most subjects in the first cohort. According to a later analysis, most CMV-associated TCR beta chains appeared to be HLA-restricted, and the HLA associations seemed to be driven largely by CMV exposure. CMV serostatus was the only immune exposure information available for the cohort. The earlier analysis of approximately 560 of the donors excluded some 15 rarely observed V segments, including chromosome 9 orphons, because counts were too low.

Trimmed from V: 6 bases; trimmed from J: 8 bases; junction bases lacking a gene match: 17. Spanning cysteine to phenylalanine, the CDR3 consists of 16 amino acids. Of the read, only the CDR3 DNA is kept; its 48 bases are in frame from base 1. The germline V gene supplies CDR1 SNHLY and CDR2 FYNNEI. Receptor amplification or capture employed the immunoSEQ multiplex PCR assay. A mixture of 60 forward primers for TCR Vbeta segments and 13 reverse primers for TCR Jbeta segments was used in the multiplex PCR. The CDR3 region of rearranged TCR beta genes was amplified from genomic DNA by a multiplex PCR assay. The Illumina HiSeq System was used to sequence the amplified TCR beta libraries as 87-base-pair reads. The authors' analysis ran thus. A later analysis tallied 75 million to 85 million unique TCR beta chains across the 666 repertoires, and approximately 12 million of those chains were shared by two or more donors. To remove PCR and sequencing errors, raw reads were error-corrected and collapsed into unique sequences using a nearest-neighbor algorithm that merged closely related sequences. To assign V, D and J gene segments, CDR3 sequences were aligned to IMGT reference sequences. For a sequence to be retained, at least a six-nucleotide match to both a V gene segment and a J gene segment was required. Rearrangements were called productive when the CDR3 lacked stop codons and stayed in frame with V and J; all others were non-productive. Following IMGT convention, CDR3 was defined as the stretch from the second conserved V-encoded cysteine to the conserved J-encoded phenylalanine. The earlier analysis of 550 to 650 of the donors excluded any sequence lacking an unambiguous match to a single V gene segment. In an earlier analysis of a few hundred of the donors, V segments were called functional above 56.7% productive rearrangements and were called segregating when the between-donor standard deviation exceeded 5%. A statistical classification framework was built for diagnosing cytomegalovirus status from the catalog of TCR beta chain sequences. In a later analysis, V and J genes were assigned by comparing TCR nucleotide sequences against IMGT/GENE-DB human TR gene sequences. A later analysis assigned CDR3 sequences and most-parsimonious VDJ recombination scenarios with the TCRdist pipeline. In a later analysis, every TCR beta chain was defined by the combination of its CDR3 amino acid sequence and its V-gene family, and reads without a unique V-gene family were dropped. In a later analysis, 500 to 650 highly shared, low-generation-probability nucleotide sequences were removed to address suspected cross-contamination and a sequencing artifact. A later analysis calculated a clonal expansion index for each public chain from normalized within-repertoire ranks of inferred template counts. A later analysis computed generation probabilities with a VDJ recombination model fitted to out-of-frame rearrangements, and checked the results against IGoR. In a later analysis, hypergeometric tests were used to score TCR-TCR, TCR-HLA and TCR-CMV co-occurrence, with a repertoire-size bias correction applied to TCR pairs. A later analysis estimated false discovery rates by permuting HLA or CMV assignments 20 times. A later analysis grouped co-occurring TCRs with DBSCAN, adding TCRdist sequence similarity when clustering within HLA-allele-positive subsets. Co-occurrence clustering excluded repertoires with fewer than 30,000 or more than 120,000 public chains, plus five with anomalous nucleotide sharing. The table was pulled from immuneACCESS by TCRdb, which kept in-frame rearrangements only. Such tables lose some clones; where checked, under half of the loss comes from unresolved V genes, and the rest has no known cause. That table supplies the V and J calls and clone size; D and trimming were determined from the DNA. The sample table records roughly 160,000 clones; over 70% of these occur just once. Roughly 10% of the sample is in the top ten clones.

The cohort comprised more than 550 healthy bone marrow donors. All cohort members were sampled while nominally healthy, although unrecorded immune exposures were likely present. The donor tested CMV seropositive and was one of the 289 seropositive cohort members. A peripheral blood sample was provided by each donor, and peripheral blood mononuclear cells were used for TCR beta sequencing. The Qiagen DNeasy Blood Extraction Kit was used to extract genomic DNA from the blood cell samples. Regarding this clone: Its specific antigen is unknown. The record has no base qualities; no much larger clone is one base away.

The sequence joins TRBV2 to TRBJ1-2; 8 bases in the junction line up with TRBD1. This sequence was found in a man between 18 and 35 years old in good health and CMV-seropositive. The sample consisted of PBMCs. The DNA is TGTGCCAGCAGAAGACCAGCAGGGGGCGCATCGGGCGGCTACACCTTC. Its coded protein is CASRRPAGGASGGYTF.